Listed below are T cell receptor beta chains from one sample, sequenced in a study of cytomegalovirus exposure and HLA in healthy donors. Clones were sequenced by immunoSEQ multiplex PCR, and TCRdb holds only the in-frame ones, with some missing. The sample shows roughly 150,000 clones, roughly 80% of them seen only once. The sequencing input was PBMCs. The origin of the receptors is a man aged 30 to 45 in good health and CMV-seronegative. Each CDR3 is given with its conserved first and last residue. A D gene is named only where the DNA matches it firmly. The size field is filled for only some rows; it gives once, few, many or a size class.

j_call: TRBJ1-1; clone_size: -; d_call: -; v_call: TRBV5-1; cdr3_aa: CASSFRGNTEAFF; cdr3_nt: TGCGCCAGCAGCTTCAGGGGAAACACTGAAGCTTTCTTT
j_call: TRBJ2-3; clone_size: -; d_call: -; v_call: TRBV19; cdr3_aa: CASNGVADTQYF; cdr3_nt: TGTGCCAGTAACGGGGTGGCAGATACGCAGTATTTT
j_call: TRBJ2-3; clone_size: once; d_call: -; v_call: TRBV28; cdr3_aa: CASSESGKGTDTQYF; cdr3_nt: TGTGCCAGCAGTGAGTCGGGAAAAGGCACAGATACGCAGTATTTT
j_call: TRBJ2-1; clone_size: -; d_call: -; v_call: TRBV5-6; cdr3_aa: CASSYPQGYNEQFF; cdr3_nt: TGTGCCAGCAGCTACCCGCAGGGCTACAATGAGCAGTTCTTC
j_call: TRBJ1-5; clone_size: -; d_call: -; v_call: TRBV19; cdr3_aa: CASSTGRDNQPQHF; cdr3_nt: TGTGCCAGTAGTACGGGGCGGGACAATCAGCCCCAGCATTTT
j_call: TRBJ1-2; clone_size: once; d_call: TRBD1; v_call: TRBV9; cdr3_aa: CASSVGGTVLGYTF; cdr3_nt: TGTGCCAGCAGCGTAGGCGGGACAGTACTCGGCTACACCTTC
j_call: TRBJ1-2; clone_size: -; d_call: -; v_call: TRBV30; cdr3_aa: CAWGGLLEDGYTF; cdr3_nt: TGTGCCTGGGGGGGCCTCCTCGAGGATGGCTACACCTTC
j_call: TRBJ1-1; clone_size: -; d_call: -; v_call: TRBV2; cdr3_aa: CATTGGSTEAFF; cdr3_nt: TGTGCCACAACGGGCGGGAGCACTGAAGCTTTCTTT
j_call: TRBJ2-7; clone_size: -; d_call: TRBD2; v_call: TRBV12-5; cdr3_aa: CASRSSSGSIYEQYF; cdr3_nt: TGTGCTAGTCGGAGCTCCAGCGGGAGTATATACGAGCAGTACTTC
j_call: TRBJ2-3; clone_size: -; d_call: TRBD2; v_call: TRBV5-1; cdr3_aa: CASSLLAGGGDTQYF; cdr3_nt: TGCGCCAGCAGCTTACTAGCGGGAGGGGGAGATACGCAGTATTTT
j_call: TRBJ1-2; clone_size: -; d_call: -; v_call: TRBV12-2; cdr3_aa: CASRLARQDTNYGYTF; cdr3_nt: TGTGCAAGTCGCTTAGCGCGGCAGGACACTAACTATGGCTACACCTTC
j_call: TRBJ1-2; clone_size: -; d_call: -; v_call: TRBV10-3; cdr3_aa: CAISPRDSYGYTF; cdr3_nt: TGTGCCATCAGTCCCCGGGACTCCTATGGCTACACCTTC
j_call: TRBJ2-5; clone_size: -; d_call: -; v_call: TRBV4-1; cdr3_aa: CASSQVRGATQYF; cdr3_nt: TGCGCCAGCAGCCAAGTAAGGGGTGCGACCCAGTACTTC
j_call: TRBJ2-4; clone_size: -; d_call: TRBD1; v_call: TRBV19; cdr3_aa: CASSISGGANIQYF; cdr3_nt: TGTGCCAGTAGTATTTCAGGGGGCGCAAACATTCAGTACTTC
j_call: TRBJ1-1; clone_size: -; d_call: TRBD1; v_call: TRBV4-1; cdr3_aa: CASSPLGQGSLSLKVTEAFF; cdr3_nt: TGCGCCAGCAGCCCCTTGGGACAGGGGTCTCTCTCATTAAAGGTCACTGAAGCTTTCTTT
j_call: TRBJ1-4; clone_size: -; d_call: -; v_call: TRBV5-1; cdr3_aa: CASSLVANEKLFF; cdr3_nt: TGCGCCAGCAGCTTGGTAGCTAATGAAAAACTGTTTTTT
j_call: TRBJ1-4; clone_size: -; d_call: TRBD1; v_call: TRBV7-2; cdr3_aa: CASSVGQGQLFF; cdr3_nt: TGTGCCAGCAGCGTAGGACAGGGCCAACTGTTTTTT
j_call: TRBJ1-2; clone_size: -; d_call: -; v_call: TRBV19; cdr3_aa: CASSINTVNYGYTF; cdr3_nt: TGTGCCAGTAGTATTAATACTGTTAACTATGGCTACACCTTC
j_call: TRBJ1-6; clone_size: -; d_call: TRBD1; v_call: TRBV27; cdr3_aa: CATHPGQGNRSPLHF; cdr3_nt: TGTGCCACCCATCCCGGACAGGGGAATAGATCACCCCTCCACTTT
j_call: TRBJ1-6; clone_size: -; d_call: TRBD1; v_call: TRBV11-2; cdr3_aa: CASSLRSWTGHSSPLHF; cdr3_nt: TGTGCCAGCAGCTTACGGTCCTGGACAGGGCATAGTTCACCCCTCCACTTT
j_call: TRBJ2-3; clone_size: -; d_call: TRBD2; v_call: TRBV5-1; cdr3_aa: CASSDPQRGPGDTQYF; cdr3_nt: TGCGCCAGCAGCGATCCCCAGCGGGGGCCCGGGGATACGCAGTATTTT
j_call: TRBJ1-4; clone_size: -; d_call: -; v_call: TRBV14; cdr3_aa: CASSLLSGAGTNEKLFF; cdr3_nt: TGTGCCAGCAGCCTCTTGTCAGGGGCCGGAACTAATGAAAAACTGTTTTTT
j_call: TRBJ2-3; clone_size: few; d_call: TRBD2; v_call: TRBV28; cdr3_aa: CASSLSGELAHTQYF; cdr3_nt: TGTGCCAGCAGTTTAAGTGGGGAACTAGCGCATACGCAGTATTTT
j_call: TRBJ2-1; clone_size: few; d_call: -; v_call: TRBV18; cdr3_aa: CASSPPDRGSSYNEQFF; cdr3_nt: TGTGCCAGCTCTCCCCCCGATCGGGGTAGCTCCTACAATGAGCAGTTCTTC
j_call: TRBJ2-1; clone_size: once; d_call: TRBD1; v_call: TRBV13; cdr3_aa: CASSLGQGRNEQFF; cdr3_nt: TGTGCCAGCAGCCTAGGACAGGGGAGGAATGAGCAGTTCTTC
j_call: TRBJ1-4; clone_size: -; d_call: -; v_call: TRBV5-1; cdr3_aa: CASSQEGLPREKLFF; cdr3_nt: TGCGCCAGCAGCCAGGAGGGCTTACCGCGGGAAAAACTGTTTTTT
j_call: TRBJ1-5; clone_size: few; d_call: -; v_call: TRBV5-8; cdr3_aa: CASSLAGGRQPQHF; cdr3_nt: TGTGCCAGCAGCTTGGCCGGGGGTAGGCAGCCCCAGCATTTT
j_call: TRBJ2-5; clone_size: -; d_call: TRBD1; v_call: TRBV5-1; cdr3_aa: CASSLVSGGETQYF; cdr3_nt: TGCGCCAGCAGCTTGGTGTCAGGGGGCGAGACCCAGTACTTC
j_call: TRBJ1-4; clone_size: -; d_call: TRBD1; v_call: TRBV11-2; cdr3_aa: CASSLDRAGGEKLFF; cdr3_nt: TGTGCCAGCAGCTTAGATCGGGCAGGGGGAGAAAAACTGTTTTTT
j_call: TRBJ1-5; clone_size: -; d_call: -; v_call: TRBV2; cdr3_aa: CASSLRGSPNQPQHF; cdr3_nt: TGTGCCAGCAGCCTCAGGGGATCCCCTAATCAGCCCCAGCATTTT
j_call: TRBJ1-1; clone_size: once; d_call: -; v_call: TRBV4-1; cdr3_aa: CASSLGEVNTEAFF; cdr3_nt: TGCGCCAGCAGCCTTGGCGAGGTGAACACTGAAGCTTTCTTT
j_call: TRBJ2-1; clone_size: -; d_call: -; v_call: TRBV7-3; cdr3_aa: CASSLNRGYNEQFF; cdr3_nt: TGTGCCAGCAGCTTAAATCGGGGATACAATGAGCAGTTCTTC
j_call: TRBJ2-7; clone_size: -; d_call: -; v_call: TRBV7-6; cdr3_aa: CASSLDRSYEQYF; cdr3_nt: TGTGCCAGCAGCTTAGACAGGTCCTACGAGCAGTACTTC
j_call: TRBJ1-5; clone_size: once; d_call: -; v_call: TRBV7-9; cdr3_aa: CASSFSGLGNQPQHF; cdr3_nt: TGTGCCAGCAGCTTCTCAGGGTTGGGCAATCAGCCCCAGCATTTT
j_call: TRBJ1-1; clone_size: -; d_call: TRBD1; v_call: TRBV7-9; cdr3_aa: CASSLVTGWGTEAFF; cdr3_nt: TGTGCCAGCAGCTTAGTGACAGGGTGGGGCACTGAAGCTTTCTTT
j_call: TRBJ2-1; clone_size: once; d_call: TRBD1; v_call: TRBV27; cdr3_aa: CASSSWGQGNGPYNEQFF; cdr3_nt: TGTGCCAGCAGTTCTTGGGGACAGGGCAACGGACCATACAATGAGCAGTTCTTC
j_call: TRBJ1-4; clone_size: -; d_call: TRBD1; v_call: TRBV6-5; cdr3_aa: CASSEQGEKLFF; cdr3_nt: TGTGCCAGCAGTGAACAGGGGGAAAAACTGTTTTTT
j_call: TRBJ2-7; clone_size: -; d_call: TRBD2; v_call: TRBV28; cdr3_aa: CASSRLAAGPEQYF; cdr3_nt: TGTGCCAGCAGCCGACTAGCGGCGGGGCCCGAGCAGTACTTC
j_call: TRBJ2-3; clone_size: -; d_call: -; v_call: TRBV29-1; cdr3_aa: CSATPGDTQYF; cdr3_nt: TGCAGCGCCACACCAGGAGATACGCAGTATTTT
j_call: TRBJ2-3; clone_size: once; d_call: TRBD1; v_call: TRBV5-1; cdr3_aa: CASSWVTGGSTDTQYF; cdr3_nt: TGCGCCAGCAGCTGGGTCACAGGGGGCAGCACAGATACGCAGTATTTT
j_call: TRBJ2-7; clone_size: -; d_call: -; v_call: TRBV18; cdr3_aa: CASSPGNYEQYF; cdr3_nt: TGTGCCAGCTCCCCGGGGAATTACGAGCAGTACTTC
j_call: TRBJ1-5; clone_size: -; d_call: TRBD1; v_call: TRBV7-8; cdr3_aa: CASRPGQVGGQPQHF; cdr3_nt: TGTGCCAGCAGACCCGGACAGGTAGGGGGACAGCCCCAGCATTTT